This T cell receptor beta chain was sequenced during a study of cytomegalovirus exposure and HLA in healthy donors. As for this clone: Its antigen is unidentified.

Study-wide results and caveats: In vitro testing confirmed three CMV-associated chains as specific for CMV antigens. The classifier reportedly diagnosed cytomegalovirus status with high specificity and sensitivity.

PCR involved 60 Vbeta and 13 Jbeta primers. Clones were read by immunoSEQ multiplex PCR, and TCRdb kept only the in-frame ones, dropping some. The table includes about 130,000 clones, just over 75% detected once. All donors participated as healthy donors of bone marrow. Germline CDR1 reads SGHTA; CDR2 reads FQGNSA. Trimming stripped 5 bases from V and 1 base from J, with 11 bases between. This CDR3 contains 15 residues. Input material: PBMCs. The TCR was taken from a woman between 45 and 65 years old in good health and CMV-seronegative. The chain couples TRBV7-2 to TRBJ2-2, with D perhaps matching TRBD1 (5 bases). CDR3 in DNA: TGTGCCAGCAGCCGCCGACAGTTGAACACCGGGGAGCTGTTTTTT. Translated, it gives CASSRRQLNTGELFF.